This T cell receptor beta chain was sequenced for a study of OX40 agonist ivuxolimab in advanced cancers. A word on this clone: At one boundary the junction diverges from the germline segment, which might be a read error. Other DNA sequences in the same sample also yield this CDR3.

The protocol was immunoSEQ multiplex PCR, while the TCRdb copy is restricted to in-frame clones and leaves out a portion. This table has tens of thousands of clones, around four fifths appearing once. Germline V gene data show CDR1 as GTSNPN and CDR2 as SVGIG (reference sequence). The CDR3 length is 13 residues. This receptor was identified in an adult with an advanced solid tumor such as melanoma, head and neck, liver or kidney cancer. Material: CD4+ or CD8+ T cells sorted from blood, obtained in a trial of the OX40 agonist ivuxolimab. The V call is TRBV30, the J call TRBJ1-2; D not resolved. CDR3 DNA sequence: TGTGCCTGGAGTGACTCGTATCCCTATGGTTACACCTTC. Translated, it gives CAWSDSYPYGYTF.